One and the same sample provided the 3 T cell receptor beta chains below, sequenced in a study of early T cells in non-severe SARS-CoV-2 infection. Each CDR3 protein is one row after TCRdb ran MiXCR on the 5' RACE reads. The sample lists 69,000 or so distinct CDR3 sequences, about 9% occurring once. Specimen: whole blood. These receptors originate from an adult who was a healthcare worker with PCR-confirmed SARS-CoV-2 infection or an uninfected control (not recorded which).

This clonotype was counted between two and nine times. This sequence joins TRBV7-3 and TRBJ2-1, with D possibly being TRBD1 (6 bases). V lost 8 bases to trimming and J lost 3 bases, with 14 bases between them. The germline V gene has CDR1 SGHTA and CDR2 FQGTGA. The CDR3 loop spans 14 amino acids. The CDR3 loop reads CASAQQGFYNEQFF. DNA of the CDR3: TGTGCCAGCGCCCAACAGGGCTTCTACAATGAGCAGTTCTTC.

V usage is TRBV6-2 or TRBV6-3 and J usage is TRBJ1-1, with a possible D match to TRBD1 (6 bases). V gave up 7 bases and J gave up 4 bases, with 19 bases separating them. Germline V lookup: CDR1 MNHEY, CDR2 SVGEGT. This CDR3 is built from 15 residues. DNA for the CDR3: TGTGCCAGCATCACGGGGGGCAGTCGGAGCACTGAAGCTTTCTTT. It encodes CASITGGSRSTEAFF.

This clonotype was picked up many times. The chain links TRBV7-9 to TRBJ2-5; D tentatively fits TRBD1 or TRBD2 (5 bases each). The CDR3 runs 13 residues. Germline V CDR1 and CDR2: SEHNR, FQNEAQ (reference sequence). V lost 1 base and J lost 5, with 8 bases in between. Here the CDR3 reads CASSLDEGETQYF. The CDR3 DNA follows: TGTGCCAGCAGCTTAGACGAGGGGGAGACCCAGTACTTC.